The clone carrying this T cell receptor (beta chain) was counted a few times. This record comes from a study of shared clonotypes between healthy human individuals. TCRdb's copy holds only in-frame clones and misses some; the assay was immunoSEQ multiplex PCR. The sample lists around 2.5 million clones, over 85% occurring once. Sequencing was done on a sample of naive CD4+ T cells from PBMCs. Regarding subset: CD45RA+ positively selected. The receptor was isolated from a man aged 18 to 29 in good health. Some clones in this sample may be carry-over from other donors' samples.

The CDR3 nucleotides are TGTGCCAGCAGTGGGTCAGGCGCCTCCATTACCCAGCATTTT. Protein product: CASSGSGASITQHF. V gene TRBV2 combines with J gene TRBJ1-5; D is ambiguous. In germline, CDR1 is SNHLY, CDR2 FYNNEI. This CDR3 is built from 14 residues. V was pared by 4 bases and J by 11 bases, with 18 bases between.